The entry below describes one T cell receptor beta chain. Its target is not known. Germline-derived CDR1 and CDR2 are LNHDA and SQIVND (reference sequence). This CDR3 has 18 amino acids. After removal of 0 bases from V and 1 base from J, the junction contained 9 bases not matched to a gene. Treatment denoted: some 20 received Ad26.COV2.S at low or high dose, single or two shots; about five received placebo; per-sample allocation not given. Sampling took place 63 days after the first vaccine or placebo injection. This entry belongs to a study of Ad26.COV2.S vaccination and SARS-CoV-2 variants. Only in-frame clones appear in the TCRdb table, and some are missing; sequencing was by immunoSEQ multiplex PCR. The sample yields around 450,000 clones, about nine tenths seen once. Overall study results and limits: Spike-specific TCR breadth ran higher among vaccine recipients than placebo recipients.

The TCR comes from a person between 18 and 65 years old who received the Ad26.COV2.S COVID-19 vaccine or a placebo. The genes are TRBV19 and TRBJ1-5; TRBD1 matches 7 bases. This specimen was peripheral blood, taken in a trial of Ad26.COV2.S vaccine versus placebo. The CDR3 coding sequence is TGTGCCAGTAGTATAGAGGGCAGGGGGAGGAGGAGCAATCAGCCCCAGCATTTT. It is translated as CASSIEGRGRRSNQPQHF.